Shown below are 31 T cell receptor beta chains from a single sample sequenced in a study of T cell responses to AZD1222 COVID-19 vaccine. Sequenced by immunoSEQ multiplex PCR; TCRdb stores in-frame clones only, minus some. This table holds roughly 170,000 clones, roughly 87% found once. Material: peripheral blood, obtained on day 0 of AZD1222 vaccination. The origin of the receptors is an adult in good health.

This chain links TRBV7-3 with TRBJ1-1; TRBD1 is a possible D gene (5 bases). The CDR3 is 13 residues long. Germline V lookup: CDR1 SGHTA, CDR2 FQGTGA. V shed 3 bases and J shed 6 bases, with 11 bases lying between them. CDR3 amino acids: CASSFGGSAEAFF. The CDR3 nucleotides read TGTGCCAGCAGCTTTGGGGGTAGCGCTGAAGCTTTCTTT.

This clone appeared a few times. The chain links TRBV29-1 to TRBJ1-2, with TRBD1 matching 7 bases. The CDR3 loop spans 13 amino acids. Germline V CDR1 and CDR2: SQVTM, ANQGSEA. Trimming took 6 bases from V and 0 from J; bases not matched to a gene: 4. The CDR3 loop reads CSVGTVPNYGYTF. DNA for the CDR3: TGCAGCGTCGGGACAGTTCCTAACTATGGCTACACCTTC. The whole variable domain, filled in from reference TRBV29-1 and TRBJ1-2, reads SAVISQKPSRDICQRGTSLTIQCQVDSQVTMMFWYRQQPGQSLTLIATANQGSEATYESGFVIDKFPISRPNLTFSTLTVSNMSPEDSSIYLCSVGTVPNYGYTFGSGTRLTVV.

The chain uses TRBV5-4 and TRBJ1-2; D is perhaps TRBD1 (5 bases). This CDR3 comprises 13 residues. In germline, CDR1 is SGHNT, CDR2 YYREEE (reference sequence). With 0 bases removed from V and 8 bases from J, the gap between germline ends came to 11 bases. In DNA, the CDR3 is TGTGCCAGCAGCTTGGATCGGGGCGGGGGCTACACCTTC. Its translation: CASSLDRGGGYTF.

V is TRBV11-2 and J is TRBJ1-4; unclear D gene. The CDR3 is 12 amino acids. V lost 2 bases, J lost 8 bases, and 6 bases lay in between. In germline, CDR1 is SGHAT, CDR2 FQNNGV. This CDR3 reads CASSLITEKLFF. The CDR3 bases are TGTGCCAGCAGCTTAATTACGGAAAAACTGTTTTTT.

The chain couples TRBV11-2 to TRBJ2-7; 11 positions agree with TRBD2. The CDR3 totals 15 residues. The junction had 9 bases not matched to a gene; V was cut back by 7 bases and J by 4 bases. Germline V gene data show CDR1 as SGHAT and CDR2 as FQNNGV. CDR3 amino acids: CASNGEVAGGYEQYF. The CDR3 nucleotides are TGTGCCAGCAACGGAGAGGTAGCGGGAGGGTACGAGCAGTACTTC.

The rearrangement uses TRBV9 and TRBJ2-7, with no clear D. Looked up from germline, CDR1 is SGDLS and CDR2 is YYNGEE. This CDR3 has 15 amino acids. V was cut by 0 bases and J by 6 bases, with 16 bases left in between. Written as DNA, the CDR3 is TGTGCCAGCAGCGTAGGTCCCTCGTGGCCTCGCGAGCAGTACTTC. It specifies CASSVGPSWPREQYF.

This chain uses TRBV28 with TRBJ1-1; D is perhaps TRBD1 (6 bases). CDR3 length: 15 residues. Germline assignment: CDR1 MDHEN and CDR2 SYDVKM. V was trimmed by 4 bases and J by 4 bases, leaving 16 bases between them. The CDR3 DNA is TGTGCCAGCAGTTCCCCCGCAGGGGCTAGCACTGAAGCTTTCTTT. It translates to CASSSPAGASTEAFF.

The V and J genes are TRBV28 and TRBJ2-5; D might be TRBD2 (6 bases). This CDR3 is built from 14 residues. V shed 7 bases and J shed 4 bases, with 16 bases lying between them. CDR1 and CDR2 (germline): MDHEN, SYDVKM. The CDR3 sequence is CASNGLSAGETQYF. The DNA of the CDR3 is TGTGCCAGCAACGGTCTATCAGCGGGAGAGACCCAGTACTTC.

The rearrangement joins TRBV27 to TRBJ1-1; a possible D gene is TRBD1 (5 bases). CDR1 is MNHEY, CDR2 SMNVEV, per germline (reference sequence). V gave up 2 bases and J gave up 1 base, with 11 bases separating them. The CDR3 is made up of 15 amino acids. The CDR3 is CASSLRGAGNTEAFF. CDR3 DNA sequence: TGTGCCAGCAGTTTACGAGGGGCTGGGAACACTGAAGCTTTCTTT.

This chain links TRBV29-1 with TRBJ1-1, with TRBD1 matching 7 bases. Unmatched junction bases numbered 7, after V lost 7 bases and J lost 2 bases. The CDR3 is 13 amino acids. Germline V gene data show CDR1 as SQVTM and CDR2 as ANQGSEA. The CDR3 spells CSAQGGRNTEAFF. CDR3 nucleotide sequence: TGCAGCGCCCAGGGGGGCAGAAACACTGAAGCTTTCTTT.

The chain recombines TRBV28 with TRBJ1-2; tentative D call: TRBD1 (6 bases). Trimming stripped 4 bases from V and 1 base from J, with 16 bases between. This CDR3 spans 16 amino acids. The germline V gene has CDR1 MDHEN and CDR2 SYDVKM. CDR3 sequence reads: CASSSLGQHLNYGYTF. DNA for the CDR3: TGTGCCAGCAGTTCCCTGGGACAACACCTTAACTATGGCTACACCTTC.

The chain is built from TRBV27 and TRBJ2-7, with 11 bases that match TRBD2. The J segment lost 3 bases and the V segment lost 7 bases, leaving 11 bases of the junction unmatched. Germline assignment: CDR1 MNHEY and CDR2 SMNVEV (reference sequence). CDR3 size: 16 residues. CDR3 protein: CASTSAGTSGHYEQYF. Written as DNA, the CDR3 is TGTGCCAGCACTTCGGCGGGGACTAGCGGCCACTACGAGCAGTACTTC.

The V gene is TRBV7-2, the J gene TRBJ1-2, with D perhaps TRBD1 (6 bases). Germline assignment: CDR1 SGHTA and CDR2 FQGNSA. V lost 5 bases and J 8 bases, leaving 21 bases between the germline ends. The CDR3 is 15 residues long. Written as DNA, the CDR3 is TGTGCCAGCAGCCCAAGACAGGCTCGCTTAGGGGGCTACACCTTC. Amino acid sequence: CASSPRQARLGGYTF.

The chain combines TRBV4-1 with TRBJ1-2; perhaps TRBD1 as D (5 bases). The germline V and J ends were trimmed by 1 base and 3 bases, with 9 bases remaining between them. The CDR3 is made up of 14 amino acids. CDR1 and CDR2 (germline): MGHRA, YSYEKL. Here the CDR3 DNA reads TGCGCCAGCAGCCAAGTCCAGGGATACTATGGCTACACCTTC. Residues: CASSQVQGYYGYTF.

The chain carries TRBV27 and TRBJ2-7; D is unresolved. The V gene lost 4 bases and the J gene lost 4 bases, with 14 bases spanning the gap. This CDR3 comprises 14 residues. CDR1 is MNHEY and CDR2 is SMNVEV in the germline V gene (reference sequence). The CDR3 DNA sequence: TGTGCCAGCAGTTCCCCTGCCCGAGAGTACGAGCAGTACTTC. Translation gives CASSSPAREYEQYF.

The rearrangement links TRBV5-4 to TRBJ2-3; 12 bases fit TRBD1. V shed 3 bases, J shed 2 bases, and the junction held 4 bases outside the gene matches. There are 16 residues in the CDR3. Looked up from germline, CDR1 is SGHNT and CDR2 is YYREEE (reference sequence). CDR3 amino acids: CASSWDRGRTTDTQYF. The CDR3 DNA reads as TGTGCCAGCAGCTGGGACAGGGGGCGCACCACAGATACGCAGTATTTT.

The V call is TRBV6-1, the J call TRBJ2-5; D is perhaps TRBD1 (5 bases). CDR1 is MNHNS and CDR2 is SASEGT in the germline V gene. The ends were cut back, 2 bases at V and 4 bases at J, with 23 bases in the middle. This CDR3 spans 18 amino acids. The CDR3 coding sequence is TGTGCCAGCAGTGAAAACCCCTTGGGCAGGGTATCAGGAGAGACCCAGTACTTC. Translation gives CASSENPLGRVSGETQYF.

The chain links TRBV5-5 to TRBJ1-1; D gene uncertain. V was clipped by 0 bases and J by 1 base, with 7 bases between them. This CDR3 spans 14 amino acids. From germline, CDR1 is SGHKS and CDR2 YYEKEE (reference sequence). Here the CDR3 reads CASSLALWNTEAFF. Written as DNA, the CDR3 is TGTGCCAGCAGCTTGGCCCTGTGGAACACTGAAGCTTTCTTT.

The rearrangement joins TRBV7-2 to TRBJ2-7; perhaps TRBD2 as D (6 bases). V gave up 5 bases and J gave up 2 bases, with 10 bases separating them. Germline V gene sequence: CDR1 SGHTA, CDR2 FQGNSA. There are 13 residues in the CDR3. The DNA of the CDR3 is TGTGCCAGCAGCCCGGGCGGGACCTACGAGCAGTACTTC. This sequence encodes CASSPGGTYEQYF.

The chain employs TRBV18 and TRBJ1-4; maybe TRBD1 (6 bases). Trimming stripped 5 bases from V and 4 bases from J, with 14 bases between. CDR1 and CDR2 from the germline V gene are KGHSH and LQKENI. The CDR3 sequence is 15 residues long. CDR3 loop: CASSTGGLRNEKLFF. The CDR3 coding sequence is TGTGCCAGCTCAACGGGGGGGCTCCGTAATGAAAAACTGTTTTTT.

The CDR3 spells CASSMETGTRNSPLHF. The CDR3 DNA sequence: TGTGCCAGTAGTATGGAAACCGGAACGCGGAATTCACCCCTCCACTTT. The V gene is TRBV19, the J gene TRBJ1-6; D is ambiguous. The germline gives CDR1 LNHDA, CDR2 SQIVND (reference sequence). The CDR3 runs to 16 residues. Deletions cut 3 bases from V and 7 bases from J, with 16 bases between.

This chain connects TRBV5-1 to TRBJ2-1; 10 nucleotides agree with TRBD2. Germline V gene data show CDR1 as SGHRS and CDR2 as YFSETQ. The CDR3 runs 16 residues. V was clipped by 0 bases and J by 1 base; unmatched bases: 1. The CDR3 DNA follows: TGCGCCAGCAGCTTGGAACTAGCGGGATCCTACAATGAGCAGTTCTTC. Its protein product is CASSLELAGSYNEQFF. The whole variable domain, filled in from reference TRBV5-1 and TRBJ2-1, reads KAGVTQTPRYLIKTRGQQVTLSCSPISGHRSVSWYQQTPGQGLQFLFEYFSETQRNKGNFPGRFSGRQFSNSRSEMNVSTLELGDSALYLCASSLELAGSYNEQFFGPGTRLTVL.

This chain connects TRBV7-8 to TRBJ2-1, with 8 nucleotides matching TRBD1. J gave up 2 bases and V 3 bases, and 3 bases lay outside the gene matches. CDR1 SGHVS and CDR2 FQNEAQ come from the germline V gene. CDR3 size: 15 residues. CDR3 sequence (DNA): TGTGCCAGCAGCTTCCAGGGGGCGACCTACAATGAGCAGTTCTTC. Encoded protein: CASSFQGATYNEQFF.

The chain couples TRBV7-8 to TRBJ1-4; 7 nucleotides align to TRBD1. J was trimmed by 1 base and V by 4 bases; bases with no gene match: 15. CDR1 is SGHVS and CDR2 is FQNEAQ in the germline V gene. This CDR3 comprises 19 residues. CDR3 loop: CASSSPPGTASLTNEKLFF. For the CDR3, the DNA is TGTGCCAGCAGCTCCCCCCCCGGGACAGCTTCTCTAACTAATGAAAAACTGTTTTTT.

The sample holds a few counts of this clone. The gene calls are TRBV18 and TRBJ1-1, with D maybe TRBD1 (5 bases). Trimming cost V 3 bases and J 5 bases, with 19 bases left between them. The CDR3 is made up of 16 amino acids. The V gene's germline CDR1 is KGHSH and CDR2 LQKENI. CDR3 DNA: TGTGCCAGCTCACCCCGTCGCCCGGCGGAGGGGACTGAAGCTTTCTTT. Protein sequence: CASSPRRPAEGTEAFF.

V gene TRBV28 combines with J gene TRBJ2-7; TRBD1 aligns across 9 bases. The V gene's germline CDR1 is MDHEN and CDR2 SYDVKM. V shed 7 bases and J 4 bases; nucleotides not matched to a gene: 11. The CDR3 spans 15 residues. As DNA, the CDR3 is TGTGCCAGCAATAGACAACAGGGGGCACAGTACGAGCAGTACTTC. It is translated as CASNRQQGAQYEQYF.

This clone has a handful of counts. The chain couples TRBV5-1 to TRBJ2-7; D ambiguous. Germline loops: CDR1 SGHRS, CDR2 YFSETQ. CDR3 length: 11 amino acids. Deletions cut 4 bases from V and 4 bases from J, with 6 bases between. The CDR3 sequence: CASSENYEQYF. CDR3 sequence (DNA): TGCGCCAGCAGCGAAAATTACGAGCAGTACTTC.

This sequence joins TRBV9 and TRBJ2-1; D ambiguous. CDR3 length: 13 residues. The V gene's germline CDR1 is SGDLS and CDR2 YYNGEE. Trimming removed 3 bases at V and 10 bases at J, with 14 bases between. The CDR3 DNA is TGTGCCAGCAGCGCCCGACCCGCCGGAGAGCAGTTCTTC. It yields the protein CASSARPAGEQFF.

This chain uses TRBV3-1 (or the pseudogene TRBV3-2) with TRBJ1-5, with D perhaps matching TRBD1 (5 bases). Germline V gives CDR1 LGHDT, CDR2 YNNKEL (reference sequence). V shed 1 base and J shed 5 bases, with 9 bases lying between them. There are 14 residues in the CDR3. For the CDR3, the DNA is TGTGCCAGCAGCCAAGGGGACCGATATCAGCCCCAGCATTTT. Its protein is CASSQGDRYQPQHF.

This chain joins TRBV27 and TRBJ2-2; perhaps TRBD1 as D (6 bases). The ends were cut back, 3 bases at V and 4 bases at J, with 15 bases in the middle. The germline V gene has CDR1 MNHEY and CDR2 SMNVEV (reference sequence). The CDR3 sequence is 16 residues long. The CDR3 nucleotides read TGTGCCAGCAGTTTCTTTTATGGACAGACCACCGGGGAGCTGTTTTTT. Its protein product is CASSFFYGQTTGELFF.

This clone was counted only a few times. The V gene is TRBV30, the J gene TRBJ2-7, with 10 bases aligning to TRBD2. The V segment lost 3 bases and the J segment 4 bases; nucleotides outside the gene matches: 6. Per the germline V gene, CDR1 is GTSNPN and CDR2 is SVGIG (reference sequence). This CDR3 is built from 14 residues. CDR3 in DNA: TGTGCCTGGAGGCAAGCGGGAGGGTGGTACGAGCAGTACTTC. This sequence encodes CAWRQAGGWYEQYF.